Listed below are T cell receptor beta chains from one sample, sequenced in a study of CD8 T cells in ankylosing spondylitis. MiXCR, applied by TCRdb to the 5' RACE reads, yields one record per CDR3 protein. The sample consists of more than 600,000 distinct CDR3 sequences, 15% to 20% of them appearing once. Sequenced: blood, either unsorted or a sorted T cell fraction (not recorded which). Every receptor here comes from a male donor with ankylosing spondylitis. CDR3s include the opening cysteine and the closing phenylalanine or tryptophan. The D gene is left open where the match is weak. The size entry is marked missing in some rows and otherwise reads once, few, many or a size class.

D gene: NA
clone size: few
J gene: TRBJ1-5
V gene: TRBV7-9
CDR3 DNA: TGTGCCAGCAGCGGGGGGGACGGCCACAATCAGCCCCAGCATTTT
CDR3 protein: CASSGGDGHNQPQHF

D gene: NA
clone size: NA
J gene: TRBJ1-2
V gene: TRBV7-9
CDR3 DNA: TGTGCCAGCAGCTCGGCTGGGATCGGCTACACCTTC
CDR3 protein: CASSSAGIGYTF

D gene: NA
clone size: NA
J gene: TRBJ1-1
V gene: TRBV6-5
CDR3 DNA: TGTGCCAGCAGTTACTCGGGCGCCCCCGGAGGGATGAACACTGAAGCTTTCTTT
CDR3 protein: CASSYSGAPGGMNTEAFF

D gene: NA
clone size: NA
J gene: TRBJ1-2
V gene: TRBV15
CDR3 DNA: TGTGCCACCAGCAGAGACAAACAGCGATCTCTCAACTATGGCTACACCTTC
CDR3 protein: CATSRDKQRSLNYGYTF

D gene: NA
clone size: few
J gene: TRBJ2-7
V gene: TRBV20-1
CDR3 DNA: TGCAGTGCTAGAGGGGGTCTAGACACCTACGAGCAGTACTTC
CDR3 protein: CSARGGLDTYEQYF

D gene: TRBD1
clone size: NA
J gene: TRBJ1-6
V gene: TRBV28
CDR3 DNA: TGTGCCAGCAGTATTCAGACAGGGCCTAATTCACCCCTCCACTTT
CDR3 protein: CASSIQTGPNSPLHF

D gene: TRBD1
clone size: few
J gene: TRBJ2-1
V gene: TRBV5-1
CDR3 DNA: TGCGCCAGCAGCTTGCACGGGACAGGGGTCTCCAATGAGCAGTTCTTC
CDR3 protein: CASSLHGTGVSNEQFF

D gene: TRBD2
clone size: NA
J gene: TRBJ2-3
V gene: TRBV7-3
CDR3 DNA: TGTGCCACTACCACCCGGCTCGCGGGAGACCCTAGCACAGATACGCAGTATTTT
CDR3 protein: CATTTRLAGDPSTDTQYF

D gene: TRBD2
clone size: few
J gene: TRBJ2-1
V gene: TRBV11-1
CDR3 DNA: TGTGCCAGCAGCTCACCTCCGGGACTAGCGGGAGCGCACTACAATGAGCAGTTCTTC
CDR3 protein: CASSSPPGLAGAHYNEQFF

D gene: TRBD2
clone size: few
J gene: TRBJ2-2
V gene: TRBV7-2
CDR3 DNA: TGTGCCAGCAGCCAACCCGGGACTAGCGGGAGGATCGGGGAGCTGTTTTTT
CDR3 protein: CASSQPGTSGRIGELFF

D gene: NA
clone size: NA
J gene: TRBJ2-1
V gene: TRBV10-3
CDR3 DNA: TGTGCCATCAGTGACCCTAGGGACTCCTACAATGAGCAGTTCTTC
CDR3 protein: CAISDPRDSYNEQFF

D gene: NA
clone size: few
J gene: TRBJ1-1
V gene: TRBV6-2/TRBV6-3
CDR3 DNA: TGTGCCAGCACGGCTAACACTGAAGCTTTCTTT
CDR3 protein: CASTANTEAFF

D gene: TRBD1
clone size: few
J gene: TRBJ2-2
V gene: TRBV12-3/TRBV12-4
CDR3 DNA: TGTGCCAGCAGTCCAAGACGGACAGGGGCGACCGGGGAGCTGTTTTTT
CDR3 protein: CASSPRRTGATGELFF

D gene: NA
clone size: few
J gene: TRBJ2-7
V gene: TRBV4-1
CDR3 DNA: TGCGCCAGCAGGGACGACGCCTACTCCTACGAGCAGTACTTC
CDR3 protein: CASRDDAYSYEQYF

D gene: NA
clone size: NA
J gene: TRBJ1-2
V gene: TRBV3-1
CDR3 DNA: TGTGCCAGCAGCCAAGATCTAATCCCTTGGTATGGCTACACCTTC
CDR3 protein: CASSQDLIPWYGYTF

D gene: NA
clone size: many
J gene: TRBJ2-1
V gene: TRBV12-3/TRBV12-4
CDR3 DNA: TGTGCCAGCACCCCCTCGGGGAGTTCCTACAATGAGCAGTTCTTC
CDR3 protein: CASTPSGSSYNEQFF

D gene: TRBD1
clone size: NA
J gene: TRBJ2-3
V gene: TRBV18
CDR3 DNA: TGTGCCAGCTCTCCTGGGACAGGGCCAGATACGCAGTATTTT
CDR3 protein: CASSPGTGPDTQYF

D gene: TRBD2
clone size: NA
J gene: TRBJ2-7
V gene: TRBV20-1
CDR3 DNA: TGCAGTGCTAGATCCGGACTAGCGGGGCCCTACGAGCAGTACTTC
CDR3 protein: CSARSGLAGPYEQYF